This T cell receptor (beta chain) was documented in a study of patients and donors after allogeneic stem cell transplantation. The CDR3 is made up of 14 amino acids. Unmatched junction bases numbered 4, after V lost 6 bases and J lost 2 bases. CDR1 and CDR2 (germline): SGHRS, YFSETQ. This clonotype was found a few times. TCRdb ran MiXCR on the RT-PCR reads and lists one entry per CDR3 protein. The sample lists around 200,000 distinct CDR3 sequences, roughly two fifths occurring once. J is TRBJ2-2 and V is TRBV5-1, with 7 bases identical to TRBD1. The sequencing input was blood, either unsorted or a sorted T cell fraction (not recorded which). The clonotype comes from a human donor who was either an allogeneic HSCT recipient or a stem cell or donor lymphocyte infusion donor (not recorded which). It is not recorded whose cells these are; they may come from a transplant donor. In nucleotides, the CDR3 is TGCGCCAGCAACGGACAGGCTAACACCGGGGAGCTGTTTTTT. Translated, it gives CASNGQANTGELFF.